This is a list of T cell receptor beta chains from one sample in a study of T cell repertoires in cytomegalovirus infection. TCRdb fed the reads into MiXCR, producing one record per CDR3 protein. Among about 130,000 distinct CDR3 sequences listed, 7.5% to 9% were seen once. Sample: PBMCs. These receptors originate from a human donor in good health (CMV status not recorded). Some clones in this sample may be carry-over from other donors' samples. CDR3s include the opening cysteine and the closing phenylalanine or tryptophan. A D gene is named only where the DNA matches it firmly. Rows may omit the clone size; those that give it use once, few, many or a size class.

clone size	V gene	J gene	D gene	CDR3 DNA	CDR3 protein
many	TRBV5-1	TRBJ1-1	NA	TGCGCCAGCAGCACAGGGAGCGGGGCATCGGGGACTGAAGCTTTCTTT	CASSTGSGASGTEAFF
many	TRBV28	TRBJ1-4	NA	TGTGCCAGCAGCCCGCGGCCGGAAGATGAAAAACTGTTTTTT	CASSPRPEDEKLFF
many	TRBV6-5	TRBJ2-3	NA	TGTGCCAGCAGGCAACCCGGCACAGATACGCAGTATTTT	CASRQPGTDTQYF
many	TRBV27	TRBJ2-1	TRBD2	TGTGCCAGCAGTAATAGCGGGAACTACAATGAGCAGTTCTTC	CASSNSGNYNEQFF
NA	TRBV5-1	TRBJ2-5	NA	TGCGCCAGCAGCTACAGTCCCGGCCAAGAGACCCAGTACTTC	CASSYSPGQETQYF
NA	TRBV15	TRBJ1-5	NA	TGTGCCACCAGCAGAGTCTCGGGGGCGAGCAATCAGCCCCAGCATTTT	CATSRVSGASNQPQHF
many	TRBV7-2	TRBJ2-7	TRBD2	TGTGCCAGCAGCTTTAGCGGGGGGGCCTACGAGCAGTACTTC	CASSFSGGAYEQYF
few	TRBV20-1	TRBJ1-1	NA	TGCAGTGCTAGAGATTTTCGCATGAACACTGAAGCTTTCTTT	CSARDFRMNTEAFF
many	TRBV2	TRBJ2-3	NA	TGTGCCAGCAGTCGAATCACAGATACGCAGTATTTT	CASSRITDTQYF
many	TRBV7-9	TRBJ1-1	TRBD1	TGTGCCAGCAGCTTACAACAGGGGGCACGTGATGAAGCTTTATTT	CASSLQQGARDEALF
NA	TRBV15	TRBJ1-2	NA	TGTGCCACCGGGATTGACAGGCTTCGTAACTATGGCTACACCTTC	CATGIDRLRNYGYTF
many	TRBV7-2	TRBJ1-2	NA	TGTGCCAGCAGCTTAGCGCCAGGGTTAGAATATGGCTACACCTTC	CASSLAPGLEYGYTF
few	TRBV20-1	TRBJ2-3	TRBD2	TGCAGTGCTCTGAGCGGGGTGGAAGATACGCAGTATTTT	CSALSGVEDTQYF
many	TRBV7-2	TRBJ2-1	NA	TGTGCCAGCAGCTTAGCGGTTGAGCAGTTCTTC	CASSLAVEQFF
many	TRBV29-1	TRBJ1-1	NA	TGCAGCGTAGAGAGGAGGACACTGAACACTGAAGCTTTCTTT	CSVERRTLNTEAFF
NA	TRBV7-2	TRBJ1-2	NA	TGTGCCAGCAGCGCCAGGAGCGATGGCTACACCTTC	CASSARSDGYTF
many	TRBV28	TRBJ1-1	NA	TGTGCCAGCAGTTTACTAAGGGACACTGAAGCTTTCTTT	CASSLLRDTEAFF
many	TRBV11-3	TRBJ2-5	NA	TGTGCCAGCAGCGCCAGGCCCAGGGAGACCCAGTACTTC	CASSARPRETQYF
NA	TRBV28	TRBJ1-3	NA	TGTGCCAGCAGTTTGCAAACAGGGTCTGGAAACACCATATATTTT	CASSLQTGSGNTIYF
many	TRBV25-1	TRBJ2-7	NA	TGTGCCAGCAGTGAATATCGGCGATACGAGCAGTACTTC	CASSEYRRYEQYF
many	TRBV7-2	TRBJ1-1	NA	TGTGCCAGCAGCTTACCAACAGGGATCATGAACACTGAAGCTTTCTTT	CASSLPTGIMNTEAFF
many	TRBV25-1	TRBJ1-1	NA	TGTGCCAGCAGTGGCGGAGAAGCTTTCTTT	CASSGGEAFF
few	TRBV10-3	TRBJ2-7	NA	TGTGCCATCAGTGAGTGGGGGGGCCATCACTTC	CAISEWGGHHF